A selection of T cell receptor beta chains follows, all from one sample in a study of shared clonotypes between healthy human individuals. TCRdb's copy holds only in-frame clones and misses some; the assay was immunoSEQ multiplex PCR. The sample has around 700,000 clones, 73% seen once. Sequencing was done on a sample of memory CD4+ T cells sorted from blood. The receptors stem from a woman in her twenties or thirties in good health. Both conserved end residues are trimmed from each CDR3. Each record gives: CDR3 protein, V gene, D gene. The D gene is left open where the match is weak.

CDR3aa: ASIRPGQGAYEQY
v_gene: TRBV28
d_gene: TRBD1

CDR3aa: ASTRVRGLAYNEQF
v_gene: TRBV27
d_gene: TRBD2

CDR3aa: ASSSWEGSNQPQH
v_gene: TRBV7-8
d_gene: .

CDR3aa: ASSFGGPVTDTQY
v_gene: TRBV5-1
d_gene: .

CDR3aa: ASSGDRVYNEQF
v_gene: TRBV25-1
d_gene: TRBD1

CDR3aa: ASSLVGQGPGNTIY
v_gene: TRBV5-1
d_gene: .

CDR3aa: ASSRILPSNTGELF
v_gene: TRBV7-9
d_gene: .

CDR3aa: ASSPGTGGNQPQH
v_gene: TRBV7-2
d_gene: TRBD1

CDR3aa: ASSVRSAGAYNEQF
v_gene: TRBV2
d_gene: TRBD2

CDR3aa: ASSESQARELF
v_gene: TRBV6-1
d_gene: .

CDR3aa: ASSVVGGPNSTDTQY
v_gene: TRBV9
d_gene: .

CDR3aa: ASSLAGSSNQPQH
v_gene: TRBV28
d_gene: .

CDR3aa: ASSLSDTQY
v_gene: TRBV7-9
d_gene: .

CDR3aa: ASRRTGIYGYT
v_gene: TRBV28
d_gene: TRBD1

CDR3aa: ASSFRWQANTGELF
v_gene: TRBV27
d_gene: .

CDR3aa: ASSFLAIASYEQY
v_gene: TRBV7-2
d_gene: .

CDR3aa: AGGELDRPNEKLF
v_gene: TRBV30
d_gene: TRBD1

CDR3aa: ASWMEDGRTEAF
v_gene: TRBV18
d_gene: .

CDR3aa: ASSPPGLYEQY
v_gene: TRBV28
d_gene: .

CDR3aa: ASRRTGYLGEKLF
v_gene: TRBV6-5
d_gene: TRBD1

CDR3aa: ASSGTSGRIAYNEQF
v_gene: TRBV18
d_gene: TRBD2

CDR3aa: ASSPVFGSYNEQF
v_gene: TRBV27
d_gene: .

CDR3aa: ASSLTDPTYEQY
v_gene: TRBV28
d_gene: .

CDR3aa: ASSHRLEAGTDTQY
v_gene: TRBV5-4
d_gene: .

CDR3aa: ASSLAAGDQPQH
v_gene: TRBV5-1
d_gene: .

CDR3aa: ASSVDGSPSYNEQF
v_gene: TRBV9
d_gene: .

CDR3aa: ASSLVQGPSTDTQY
v_gene: TRBV5-1
d_gene: .

CDR3aa: ASSLSWGQQSQPQH
v_gene: TRBV7-2
d_gene: TRBD1

CDR3aa: ASSQPSSGAPDTQY
v_gene: TRBV14
d_gene: TRBD2

CDR3aa: ATVPSGTGYNEQF
v_gene: TRBV19
d_gene: TRBD1

CDR3aa: AWSEYRRNTEAF
v_gene: TRBV30
d_gene: .

CDR3aa: ASSQEAQGASTIY
v_gene: TRBV4-2
d_gene: TRBD1

CDR3aa: ASSPGTGREDGYT
v_gene: TRBV18
d_gene: TRBD1

CDR3aa: ASSPRRPPYEQY
v_gene: TRBV5-6
d_gene: .

CDR3aa: SVSGQGFGAF
v_gene: TRBV29-1
d_gene: TRBD1

CDR3aa: ASSLSRGRLSYEQY
v_gene: TRBV7-9
d_gene: .

CDR3aa: ASSPAASGAYEQY
v_gene: TRBV19
d_gene: TRBD2

CDR3aa: ASSEEGQFSYEQY
v_gene: TRBV6-1
d_gene: .

CDR3aa: ATRGQGAEAF
v_gene: TRBV5-1
d_gene: TRBD1

CDR3aa: AWSTRTGEGYGYT
v_gene: TRBV30
d_gene: TRBD1

CDR3aa: ASSQAPVGQAYEQY
v_gene: TRBV4-1
d_gene: TRBD1

CDR3aa: ASSLSGARGYGYT
v_gene: TRBV28
d_gene: .

CDR3aa: ASSKQHSSAYNEQF
v_gene: TRBV19
d_gene: .

CDR3aa: ASSLSQKSFGNTIY
v_gene: TRBV28
d_gene: .

CDR3aa: ASSLFGTDTQY
v_gene: TRBV27
d_gene: .

CDR3aa: ASSSVSTDTQY
v_gene: TRBV7-3
d_gene: .

CDR3aa: ASSGTGGTEAF
v_gene: TRBV9
d_gene: .